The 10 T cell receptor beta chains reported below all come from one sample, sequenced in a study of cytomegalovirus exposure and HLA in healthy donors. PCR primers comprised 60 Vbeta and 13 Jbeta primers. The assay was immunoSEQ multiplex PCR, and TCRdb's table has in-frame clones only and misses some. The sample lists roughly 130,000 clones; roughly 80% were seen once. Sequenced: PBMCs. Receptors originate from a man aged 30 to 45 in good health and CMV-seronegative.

The CDR3 DNA sequence: TGTGCCAGCAGCTTAGTGTTGCGGGGATCCTCCTACAATGAGCAGTTCTTC. Translating gives CASSLVLRGSSYNEQFF. The rearrangement joins TRBV7-9 to TRBJ2-1, with a possible D match to TRBD2 (6 bases). The CDR3 spans 17 residues. CDR1 SEHNR and CDR2 FQNEAQ come from the germline V gene (reference sequence). V lost 1 base and J 0 bases, leaving 13 bases between the germline ends.

Here the CDR3 DNA reads TGTGCCAGCAGCCCCGCCGGGACTAGCGGGATCACCGGGGAGCTGTTTTTT. Its translation is CASSPAGTSGITGELFF. V usage is TRBV7-2 and J usage is TRBJ2-2; 13 nucleotides line up with TRBD2. The V gene's germline CDR1 is SGHTA and CDR2 FQGNSA. Trimming removed 5 bases from V and 4 bases from J; junction bases left unmatched: 7. This CDR3 is built from 17 residues. Full variable domain (outside the CDR3, taken from reference TRBV7-2 and TRBJ2-2): GAGVSQSPSNKVTEKGKDVELRCDPISGHTALYWYRQSLGQGLEFLIYFQGNSAPDKSGLPSDRFSAERTGGSVSTLTIQRTQQEDSAVYLCASSPAGTSGITGELFFGEGSRLTVL.

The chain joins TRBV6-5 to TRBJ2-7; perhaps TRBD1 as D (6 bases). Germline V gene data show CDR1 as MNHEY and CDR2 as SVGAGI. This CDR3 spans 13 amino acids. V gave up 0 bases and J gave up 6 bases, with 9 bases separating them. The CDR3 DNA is TGTGCCAGCAGTTACTCAACAGGGAGCGAGCAGTACTTC. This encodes CASSYSTGSEQYF.

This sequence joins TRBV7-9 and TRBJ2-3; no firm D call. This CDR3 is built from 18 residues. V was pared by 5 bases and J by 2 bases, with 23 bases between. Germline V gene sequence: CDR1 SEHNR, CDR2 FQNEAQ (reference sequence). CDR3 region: CASSRWQTRPMTTDTQYF. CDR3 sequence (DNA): TGTGCCAGCAGCCGCTGGCAGACTCGACCTATGACCACAGATACGCAGTATTTT.

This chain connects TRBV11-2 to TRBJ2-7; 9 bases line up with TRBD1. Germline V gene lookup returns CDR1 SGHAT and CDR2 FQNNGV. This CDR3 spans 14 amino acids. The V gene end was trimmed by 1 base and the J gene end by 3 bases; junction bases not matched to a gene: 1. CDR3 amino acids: CASSLGTGVYEQYF. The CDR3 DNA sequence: TGTGCCAGCAGCTTAGGGACAGGGGTCTACGAGCAGTACTTC.

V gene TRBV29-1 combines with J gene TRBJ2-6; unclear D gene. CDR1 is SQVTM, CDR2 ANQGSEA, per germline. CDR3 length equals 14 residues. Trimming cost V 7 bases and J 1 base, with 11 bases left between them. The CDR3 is CSATASSGANVLTF. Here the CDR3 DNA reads TGCAGCGCCACAGCCTCTTCTGGGGCCAACGTCCTGACTTTC.

In DNA form, the CDR3 reads TGTGCCAGCAGCCTGGGACAGGGGAATAGGCCCCAGCATTTT. This encodes CASSLGQGNRPQHF. The chain links TRBV6-5 to TRBJ1-5; 10 bases are a match to TRBD1. V dropped 6 bases and J dropped 9; count of bases not matched to a gene: 8. CDR3 length equals 14 residues. The germline V gene has CDR1 MNHEY and CDR2 SVGAGI.

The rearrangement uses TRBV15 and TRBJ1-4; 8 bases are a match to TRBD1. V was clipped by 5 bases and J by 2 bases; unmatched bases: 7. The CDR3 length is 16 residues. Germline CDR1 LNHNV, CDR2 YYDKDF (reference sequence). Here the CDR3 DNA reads TGTGCCACCAGCTCCCTGACAGGGGACACTAATGAAAAACTGTTTTTT. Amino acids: CATSSLTGDTNEKLFF.

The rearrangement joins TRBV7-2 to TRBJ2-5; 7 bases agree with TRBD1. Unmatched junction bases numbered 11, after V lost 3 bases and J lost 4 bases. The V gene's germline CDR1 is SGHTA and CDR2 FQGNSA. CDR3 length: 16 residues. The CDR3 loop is CASSFLLTGLRETQYF. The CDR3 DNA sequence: TGTGCCAGCAGCTTCCTACTGACAGGGTTAAGAGAGACCCAGTACTTC.

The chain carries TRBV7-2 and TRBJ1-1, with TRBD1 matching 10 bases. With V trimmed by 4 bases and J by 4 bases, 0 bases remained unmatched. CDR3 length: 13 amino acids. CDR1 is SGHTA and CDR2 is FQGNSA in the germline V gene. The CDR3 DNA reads TGTGCCAGCAGCTGGGACAGGGGCACTGAAGCTTTCTTT. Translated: CASSWDRGTEAFF.